Sequencing of this T cell receptor beta chain was carried out in a study of CD8+ T cells in alopecia areata. Study as a whole: Affected scalp percentage set treated patients' severity scores. General study results and limits: Scalp clonality dropped significantly under tofacitinib, as did expanded CD8+ top-100 clones. Numerous clones, expanded in lesions, remained in scalp and blood during tofacitinib.

Treatment given: oral pan-JAK inhibitor, 5-10 mg twice daily. The study team obtained lesional scalp punch biopsies and peripheral blood from alopecia areata patients. The CDR3 sequence is 15 residues long. Germline values: CDR1 SGDLS, CDR2 YYNGEE. After removal of 3 bases from V and 8 bases from J, the junction contained 2 bases not matched to a gene. About this clone: Its antigen remains unknown.

Extracted from the samples, RNA was reverse transcribed into cDNA to serve as the sequencing template. TCRdb's table, derived via immunoSEQ multiplex PCR, lists solely in-frame clones and lacks some. The data hold 150,000 or so clones, with around half observed a single time. Sequencing used CD8+ T cells sorted from blood, obtained at week 4, from a patient treated with tofacitinib. The origin of this receptor is a human donor with alopecia areata. The genes are TRBV9 and TRBJ2-1, with TRBD2 matching 16 bases. In DNA, the CDR3 is TGTGCCAGCAGCGCCGGGACTAGCGGGGGGGATGAGCAGTTCTTC. Translation gives CASSAGTSGGDEQFF.